The 24 T cell receptor beta chains below all came from one sample that was sequenced in a study of T cell responses to AZD1222 COVID-19 vaccine. Clones were read by immunoSEQ multiplex PCR, and TCRdb kept only the in-frame ones, dropping some. This sample yields about 130,000 clones, of which roughly 92% are seen a single time; more than 0.95% belongs to the top ten. The sample was peripheral blood, taken 28 days after the second AZD1222 dose. These TCRs come from an adult who received the AZD1222 COVID-19 vaccine.

The chain has TRBV10-3 and TRBJ1-2; TRBD1 matches at 9 bases. Germline trimming cut 3 bases from V and 4 bases from J; bases unmatched to any gene: 6. The CDR3 has 15 amino acids. Germline lookup yields CDR1 ENHRY and CDR2 SYGVKD. CDR3 nucleotide sequence: TGTGCCATCAGTGAATTTGGGACAGGGAGCTATGGCTACACCTTC. Residues: CAISEFGTGSYGYTF.

This rearrangement joins TRBV28 to TRBJ2-1, with TRBD2 matching over 8 bases. The V and J ends lost 4 bases and 5 bases, in that order; junction bases with no gene match: 16. This CDR3 has 18 amino acids. Germline assignment: CDR1 MDHEN and CDR2 SYDVKM. Here the CDR3 reads CASSSQWGDSGIDNEQFF. The CDR3 nucleotides read TGTGCCAGCAGTTCCCAATGGGGGGATAGCGGGATCGACAATGAGCAGTTCTTC.

The chain links TRBV7-9 to TRBJ1-1; no clear D gene. V was shortened by 2 bases and J by 11 bases, with 15 bases between the two germline ends. The length of the CDR3 is 13 residues. Germline CDR1 reads SEHNR; CDR2 reads FQNEAQ (reference sequence). CDR3 nucleotide sequence: TGTGCCAGCAGCTTAACAGTCTCCCCCGCGGCTTTCTTT. It yields the protein CASSLTVSPAAFF. The entire variable domain, with the rest obtained from reference TRBV7-9 and TRBJ1-1, is as follows: DTGVSQNPRHKITKRGQNVTFRCDPISEHNRLYWYRQTLGQGPEFLTYFQNEAQLEKSRLLSDRFSAERPKGSFSTLEIQRTEQGDSAMYLCASSLTVSPAAFFGQGTRLTVV.

The chain is built from TRBV19 and TRBJ1-1; 7 bases align to TRBD1. Germline lookup yields CDR1 LNHDA and CDR2 SQIVND (reference sequence). The ends lost 5 bases at V and 8 bases at J; junction bases unmatched: 20. The CDR3 length is 17 residues. The CDR3 protein is CASSASLTGVADSEAFF. The CDR3 DNA is TGTGCCAGTAGTGCCTCATTAACAGGGGTCGCCGATTCCGAAGCTTTCTTT.

This chain connects TRBV7-3 to TRBJ2-3, with D unclear. The germline V gene encodes CDR1 SGHTA and CDR2 FQGTGA. This CDR3 is built from 15 residues. Between the trimmed V and J ends, which lost 5 bases and 1 base, there was a span of 13 bases. CDR3 nucleotides: TGTGCCAGCAGCCCACGGAGTTCGCGCACAGATACGCAGTATTTT. Protein sequence: CASSPRSSRTDTQYF.

The genes are TRBV5-1 and TRBJ2-2; the D call may be TRBD1 or TRBD2 (5 bases each). Germline V gene lookup returns CDR1 SGHRS and CDR2 YFSETQ. The CDR3 spans 16 residues. The ends were cut back, 4 bases at V and 5 bases at J, with 18 bases in the middle. CDR3 sequence (DNA): TGCGCCAGCAGCGCGTGGCGAGGGGCTGGAACCGGGGAGCTGTTTTTT. This translates into CASSAWRGAGTGELFF.

The rearrangement joins TRBV15 to TRBJ2-7; TRBD2 matches 12 bases. The CDR3 consists of 15 residues. The V and J ends lost 0 bases and 7 bases, in that order; junction bases with no gene match: 4. Germline V lookup: CDR1 LNHNV, CDR2 YYDKDF (reference sequence). CDR3 protein: CATSRDLAGGLEQYF. The CDR3 bases are TGTGCCACCAGCAGAGATCTAGCGGGAGGGCTAGAGCAGTACTTC. Complete variable domain (other parts from reference TRBV15 and TRBJ2-7): DAMVIQNPRYQVTQFGKPVTLSCSQTLNHNVMYWYQQKSSQAPKLLFHYYDKDFNNEADTPDNFQSRRPNTSFCFLDIRSPGLGDTAMYLCATSRDLAGGLEQYFGPGTRLTVT.

CDR3 sequence reads: CASSLLAGEINEQFF. DNA for the CDR3: TGTGCCAGCAGCCTACTAGCGGGGGAAATCAATGAGCAGTTCTTC. The chain uses TRBV7-2 and TRBJ2-1; 11 bases are shared with TRBD2. J lost 6 bases, V lost 5 bases, and 6 bases had no gene match. Germline loops: CDR1 SGHTA, CDR2 FQGNSA. The CDR3 has 15 amino acids. Together with reference TRBV7-2 and TRBJ2-1, the CDR3 gives the full variable domain: GAGVSQSPSNKVTEKGKDVELRCDPISGHTALYWYRQSLGQGLEFLIYFQGNSAPDKSGLPSDRFSAERTGGSVSTLTIQRTQQEDSAVYLCASSLLAGEINEQFFGPGTRLTVL.

This clone was seen just once. The J gene is TRBJ1-1, the V gene TRBV6-5; no firm D call. Between the trimmed V and J ends, which lost 2 bases and 0 bases, there was a span of 7 bases. The CDR3 sequence is 14 residues long. Germline CDR1 reads MNHEY; CDR2 reads SVGAGI. The CDR3 nucleotides are TGTGCCAGCAGTTACCGTAACATGAACACTGAAGCTTTCTTT. This sequence encodes CASSYRNMNTEAFF.

The V gene is TRBV4-3, the J gene TRBJ1-2; D gene unclear. The CDR3 has 14 residues. The V end was cut by 1 base, the J end by 7 bases, with 13 bases between. The V gene's germline CDR1 is LGHNA and CDR2 YSLEER. CDR3 DNA: TGCGCCAGCAGCCAAGGTCACGGAGAGGGTGGCTACACCTTC. It is translated as CASSQGHGEGGYTF.

The chain recombines TRBV19 with TRBJ1-5; 8 bases are shared with TRBD1. This CDR3 comprises 17 residues. The V gene end was trimmed by 3 bases and the J gene end by 0 bases; junction bases not matched to a gene: 7. Germline-derived CDR1 and CDR2 are LNHDA and SQIVND (reference sequence). CDR3 coding DNA: TGTGCCAGTAGTATCCTTTATGGACAGGGTAGCAATCAGCCCCAGCATTTT. Encoded protein: CASSILYGQGSNQPQHF.

This rearrangement joins TRBV18 to TRBJ1-1; D is undetermined. The germline V gene encodes CDR1 KGHSH and CDR2 LQKENI. This CDR3 contains 13 residues. Trimming took 4 bases from V and 6 from J, leaving 12 bases between them. CDR3 protein: CASSRLHGAEAFF. For the CDR3, the DNA is TGTGCCAGCTCACGACTTCATGGGGCTGAAGCTTTCTTT.

This clone was seen a handful of times. The chain is built from TRBV19 and TRBJ1-1; 10 bases line up with TRBD1. Trimming took 4 bases from V and 7 from J; bases not matched to a gene: 6. Germline lookup yields CDR1 LNHDA and CDR2 SQIVND (reference sequence). This CDR3 is built from 14 residues. DNA for the CDR3: TGTGCCAGTAGTACAACCGGGACAGGGGATGAAGCTTTCTTT. This sequence encodes CASSTTGTGDEAFF.

The chain carries TRBV18 and TRBJ2-7; 7 bases are a match to TRBD1. The CDR3 totals 12 residues. Trimming removed 6 bases from V and 5 bases from J; junction bases left unmatched: 4. In germline, CDR1 is KGHSH, CDR2 LQKENI. CDR3 region: CASSRGMDEQYF. The DNA of the CDR3 is TGTGCCAGCTCCAGGGGGATGGACGAGCAGTACTTC.

The chain carries TRBV15 and TRBJ1-1; D is unresolved. The CDR3 is 15 amino acids. The germline CDR1 and CDR2 sequences are LNHNV and YYDKDF (reference sequence). V was clipped by 0 bases and J by 1 base, with 9 bases between them. CDR3 sequence: CATSRDRRPNTEAFF. The CDR3 DNA sequence: TGTGCCACCAGCAGAGATCGGAGACCGAACACTGAAGCTTTCTTT.

CDR3 nucleotides: TGTGCCAGCTCACCATTGTCAGTCAGCCTAACCAAGAGCTCCTATAATTCACCCCTCCACTTT. Encoded protein: CASSPLSVSLTKSSYNSPLHF. The chain links TRBV18 to TRBJ1-6; unclear D gene. The length of the CDR3 is 21 residues. Trimming took 2 bases from V and 0 from J, leaving 23 bases between them. Germline V gene sequence: CDR1 KGHSH, CDR2 LQKENI.

The chain is built from TRBV19 and TRBJ2-7; TRBD2 matches 14 bases. Germline values: CDR1 LNHDA, CDR2 SQIVND (reference sequence). This CDR3 comprises 17 residues. Losses at the gene ends were 3 bases for V and 1 base for J; bases not matched to a gene: 5. CDR3 amino acids: CASSIGLAGGRSYEQYF. CDR3 DNA sequence: TGTGCCAGTAGTATCGGACTAGCGGGAGGCCGTTCCTACGAGCAGTACTTC.

The J gene is TRBJ2-3, the V gene TRBV9; TRBD2 aligns across 11 bases. The length of the CDR3 is 16 residues. Germline CDR1 is SGDLS and CDR2 is YYNGEE. The V segment lost 3 bases and the J segment 2 bases; nucleotides outside the gene matches: 5. As DNA, the CDR3 is TGTGCCAGCAGCGCCGGGACTAGCGGCTACACAGATACGCAGTATTTT. This gives the protein CASSAGTSGYTDTQYF.

The rearrangement uses TRBV9 and TRBJ1-5, with a possible D match to TRBD1 (6 bases). Germline V lookup: CDR1 SGDLS, CDR2 YYNGEE. Trimming shortened V by 0 bases and J by 3 bases, and 7 bases separated the two germline ends. This CDR3 is built from 14 residues. CDR3 residues: CASSVGDINQPQHF. The DNA for the CDR3 is TGTGCCAGCAGCGTAGGGGACATCAATCAGCCCCAGCATTTT.

This clone was recorded a few times. The V call is TRBV6-4, the J call TRBJ1-2; 9 positions agree with TRBD1. This CDR3 has 13 amino acids. The ends lost 5 bases at V and 7 bases at J; junction bases unmatched: 5. CDR1 MRHNA and CDR2 SNTAGT come from the germline V gene. CDR3 DNA: TGTGCCAGCAGTTCCGGGACAGGGTCTGGCTACACCTTC. Protein: CASSSGTGSGYTF.

The CDR3 here is CASSLRTSGVYEQYF. The CDR3 DNA sequence: TGTGCCAGTAGTCTCCGGACTAGCGGGGTATACGAGCAGTACTTC. The genes are TRBV19 and TRBJ2-7; 12 bases are shared with TRBD2. Germline CDR1 is LNHDA and CDR2 is SQIVND (reference sequence). The CDR3 sequence is 15 residues long. J lost 4 bases, V lost 5 bases, and 6 bases had no gene match.

The V gene is TRBV5-1, the J gene TRBJ2-7, with a tentative D call TRBD1 (6 bases). CDR1 is SGHRS and CDR2 is YFSETQ in the germline V gene. V lost 4 bases to trimming and J lost 3 bases, with 14 bases between them. This CDR3 contains 14 residues. CDR3 sequence (DNA): TGCGCCAGCAGCGCTGACAGGACATTCTACGAGCAGTACTTC. Protein sequence: CASSADRTFYEQYF.

The chain uses TRBV9 and TRBJ1-3; D is undetermined. V was shortened by 0 bases and J by 0 bases, with 10 bases between the two germline ends. Germline assignment: CDR1 SGDLS and CDR2 YYNGEE. The length of the CDR3 is 16 residues. In DNA form, the CDR3 reads TGTGCCAGCAGCGTAGGGGGAGATGTCTCTGGAAACACCATATATTTT. Its protein is CASSVGGDVSGNTIYF.

The chain combines TRBV5-6 with TRBJ2-3; D is uncertain. The CDR3 has 15 amino acids. Germline V gene sequence: CDR1 SGHDT, CDR2 YYEEEE. Trimming left V 0 bases short and J 3 bases short, with 11 bases between. The CDR3 coding sequence is TGTGCCAGCAGCTTGGGACACATACCTACAGATACGCAGTATTTT. Its translation is CASSLGHIPTDTQYF.